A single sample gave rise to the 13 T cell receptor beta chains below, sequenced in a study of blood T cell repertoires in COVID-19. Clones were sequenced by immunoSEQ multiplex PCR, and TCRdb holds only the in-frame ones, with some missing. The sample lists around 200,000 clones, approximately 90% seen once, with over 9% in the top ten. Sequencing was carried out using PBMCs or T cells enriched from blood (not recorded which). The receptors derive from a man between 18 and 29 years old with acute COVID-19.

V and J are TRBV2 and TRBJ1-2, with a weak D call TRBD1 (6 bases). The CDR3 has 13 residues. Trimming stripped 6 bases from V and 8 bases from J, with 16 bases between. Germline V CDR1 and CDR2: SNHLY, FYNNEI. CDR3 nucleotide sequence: TGTGCCAGCAGCGCCGACAGGAGCCGCGGCTACACCTTC. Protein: CASSADRSRGYTF. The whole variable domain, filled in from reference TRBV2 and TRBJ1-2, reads EPEVTQTPSHQVTQMGQEVILRCVPISNHLYFYWYRQILGQKVEFLVSFYNNEISEKSEIFDDQFSVERPDGSNFTLKIRSTKLEDSAMYFCASSADRSRGYTFGSGTRLTVV.

DNA of the CDR3: TGTGCCAGCAGCTTGGCGGCAGGGTATGGCTACACCTTC. Translating gives CASSLAAGYGYTF. The chain is built from TRBV5-6 and TRBJ1-2; maybe TRBD1 (5 bases). Trimming cost V 0 bases and J 5 bases, with 8 bases left between them. The CDR3 is 13 amino acids. The germline gives CDR1 SGHDT, CDR2 YYEEEE.

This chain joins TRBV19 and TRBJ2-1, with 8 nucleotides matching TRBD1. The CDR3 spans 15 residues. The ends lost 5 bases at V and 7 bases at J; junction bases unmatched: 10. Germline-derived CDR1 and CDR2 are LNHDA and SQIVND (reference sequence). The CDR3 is CASSDPDRALNEQFF. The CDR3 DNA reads TGTGCCAGTAGTGACCCGGACAGGGCTTTGAATGAGCAGTTCTTC.

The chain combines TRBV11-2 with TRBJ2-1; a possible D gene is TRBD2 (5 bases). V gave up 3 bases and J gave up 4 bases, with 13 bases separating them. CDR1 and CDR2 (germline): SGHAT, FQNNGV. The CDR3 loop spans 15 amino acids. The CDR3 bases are TGTGCCAGCAGCTTGTCCGGGAACCAGTACAATGAGCAGTTCTTC. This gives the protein CASSLSGNQYNEQFF.

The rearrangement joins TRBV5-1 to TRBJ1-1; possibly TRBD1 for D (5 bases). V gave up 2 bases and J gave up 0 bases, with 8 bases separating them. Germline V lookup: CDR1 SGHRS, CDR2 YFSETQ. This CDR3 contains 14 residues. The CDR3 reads CASSFSTVNTEAFF. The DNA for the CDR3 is TGCGCCAGCAGCTTTTCGACAGTGAACACTGAAGCTTTCTTT.

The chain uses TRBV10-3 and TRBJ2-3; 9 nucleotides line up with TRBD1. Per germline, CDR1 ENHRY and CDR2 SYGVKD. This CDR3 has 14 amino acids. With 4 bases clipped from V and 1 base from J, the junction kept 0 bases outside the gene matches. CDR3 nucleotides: TGTGCCATCAGTGGGGACAGGGGCACAGATACGCAGTATTTT. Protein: CAISGDRGTDTQYF.

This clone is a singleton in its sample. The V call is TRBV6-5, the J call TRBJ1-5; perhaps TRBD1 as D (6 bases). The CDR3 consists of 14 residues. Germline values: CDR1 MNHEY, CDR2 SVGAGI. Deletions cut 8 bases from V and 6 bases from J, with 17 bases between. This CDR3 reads CASCSDRPLQPQHF. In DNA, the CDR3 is TGTGCCAGCTGCTCGGACAGACCACTTCAGCCCCAGCATTTT.

CDR3 loop: CASSPQTSTDTQYF. In DNA form, the CDR3 reads TGTGCCAGCAGCCCTCAGACTAGCACAGATACGCAGTATTTT. The rearrangement uses TRBV9 and TRBJ2-3, with no clear D. This CDR3 is 14 amino acids long. V was pared by 4 bases and J by 0 bases, with 9 bases between. The germline V gene has CDR1 SGDLS and CDR2 YYNGEE.

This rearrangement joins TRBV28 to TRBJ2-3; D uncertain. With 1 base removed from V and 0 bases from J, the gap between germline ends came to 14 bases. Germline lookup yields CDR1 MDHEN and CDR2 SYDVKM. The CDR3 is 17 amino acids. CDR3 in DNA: TGTGCCAGCAGTTTATATGGGCCTTTCCGGAGCACAGATACGCAGTATTTT. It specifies CASSLYGPFRSTDTQYF.

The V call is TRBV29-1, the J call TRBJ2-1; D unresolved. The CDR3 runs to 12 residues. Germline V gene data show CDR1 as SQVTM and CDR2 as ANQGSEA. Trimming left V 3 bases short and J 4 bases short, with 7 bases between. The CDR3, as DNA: TGCAGCGTTGAGGTAGTGTACAATGAGCAGTTCTTC. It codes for CSVEVVYNEQFF.

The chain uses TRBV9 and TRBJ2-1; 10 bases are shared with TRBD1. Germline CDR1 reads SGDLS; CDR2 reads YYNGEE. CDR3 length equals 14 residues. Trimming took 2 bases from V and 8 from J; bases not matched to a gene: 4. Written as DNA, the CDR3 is TGTGCCAGCAGCGTCGGGACAGGGGTCCATGAGCAGTTCTTC. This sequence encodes CASSVGTGVHEQFF.

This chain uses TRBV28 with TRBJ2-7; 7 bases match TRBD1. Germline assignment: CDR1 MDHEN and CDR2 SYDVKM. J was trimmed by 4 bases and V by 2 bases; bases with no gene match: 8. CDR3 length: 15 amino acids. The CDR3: CASSLGVGTEYEQYF. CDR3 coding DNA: TGTGCCAGCAGTTTAGGGGTTGGGACAGAATACGAGCAGTACTTC. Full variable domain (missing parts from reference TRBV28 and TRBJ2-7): DVKVTQSSRYLVKRTGEKVFLECVQDMDHENMFWYRQDPGLGLRLIYFSYDVKMKEKGDIPEGYSVSREKKERFSLILESASTNQTSMYLCASSLGVGTEYEQYFGPGTRLTVT.

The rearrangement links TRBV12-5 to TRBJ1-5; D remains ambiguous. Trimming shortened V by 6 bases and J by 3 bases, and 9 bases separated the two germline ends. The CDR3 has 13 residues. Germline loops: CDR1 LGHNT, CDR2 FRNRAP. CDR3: CASGSGFNQPQHF. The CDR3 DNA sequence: TGTGCTAGTGGCTCGGGATTCAATCAGCCCCAGCATTTT.